The 6 T cell receptor beta chains below all came from one sample that was sequenced in a study of T cells in Graves' hyperthyroidism and ophthalmopathy. RNA transcripts yielded amplified TCR beta CDR3 regions. The HTBI primer set was used in a first-round RT-PCR of the TCR CDR3. TCRdb passed the multiplex PCR reads through MiXCR, listing each CDR3 protein once. The table has about 620,000 distinct CDR3 sequences, roughly 16% seen once. What was sequenced was blood. The receptors come from a woman aged 25-40 years with Graves' hyperthyroidism.

The V call is TRBV28, the J call TRBJ2-2; 8 bases are shared with TRBD2. The CDR3 is 14 amino acids. The ends lost 5 bases at V and 6 bases at J; junction bases unmatched: 5. Per the germline V gene, CDR1 is MDHEN and CDR2 is SYDVKM. The CDR3 DNA reads TGTGCCAGCAGTCCAAGCGGGAGCGCCGGGGAGCTGTTTTTT. Amino acids: CASSPSGSAGELFF.

Comment on this clonotype: With a much larger clone just one base away, this may be a read error. V and J are TRBV12-5 and TRBJ2-1; the match to TRBD1 covers 9 bases. The germline CDR1 and CDR2 sequences are LGHNT and FRNRAP. Trimming cost V 4 bases and J 2 bases; bases outside gene matches: 12. The CDR3 totals 18 residues. In DNA form, the CDR3 reads TGTGCTAGTGGTTCGGTACTGTGGGGACAGGGTACCTACAATGAGCAGTTCTTC. Amino acid sequence: CASGSVLWGQGTYNEQFF.

The chain recombines TRBV28 with TRBJ1-6, with a tentative D call TRBD1 (6 bases). The V end was cut by 8 bases, the J end by 9 bases, with 17 bases between. The CDR3 totals 14 residues. Germline values: CDR1 MDHEN, CDR2 SYDVKM. CDR3 DNA: TGTGCCAGCTCCCGAACAGGGTTTACTTCACCCCTCCACTTT. Protein sequence: CASSRTGFTSPLHF.

The rearrangement uses TRBV29-1 and TRBJ1-2; perhaps TRBD1 as D (5 bases). The CDR3 is made up of 11 amino acids. Germline assignment: CDR1 SQVTM and CDR2 ANQGSEA. Between the trimmed V and J ends, which lost 7 bases and 5 bases, there was a span of 11 bases. The CDR3 DNA reads as TGCAGCGGGGGGGATTTTTATGGCTACACCTTC. Translated, it gives CSGGDFYGYTF. The entire variable domain, with the rest obtained from reference TRBV29-1 and TRBJ1-2, is as follows: SAVISQKPSRDICQRGTSLTIQCQVDSQVTMMFWYRQQPGQSLTLIATANQGSEATYESGFVIDKFPISRPNLTFSTLTVSNMSPEDSSIYLCSGGDFYGYTFGSGTRLTVV.

A few counts support this clonotype. The chain combines TRBV20-1 with TRBJ1-5; 7 bases line up with TRBD1. The germline V gene has CDR1 DFQATT and CDR2 SNEGSKA (reference sequence). The junction had 10 bases not matched to a gene; V was cut back by 5 bases and J by 0 bases. This CDR3 has 16 amino acids. The CDR3 region has the DNA TGCAGTGCTCAGACAGGGAGGGGGGGTAGCAATCAGCCCCAGCATTTT. Residues: CSAQTGRGGSNQPQHF.

This clonotype was recorded at least ten times. This chain links TRBV28 with TRBJ2-7; D gene ambiguous. This CDR3 is built from 13 residues. Trimming removed 4 bases from V and 2 bases from J, with 9 bases in between. Germline CDR1 is MDHEN and CDR2 is SYDVKM. The CDR3 bases are TGTGCCAGCAGTTCGTCACAGACCTACGAGCAGTACTTC. It specifies CASSSSQTYEQYF.